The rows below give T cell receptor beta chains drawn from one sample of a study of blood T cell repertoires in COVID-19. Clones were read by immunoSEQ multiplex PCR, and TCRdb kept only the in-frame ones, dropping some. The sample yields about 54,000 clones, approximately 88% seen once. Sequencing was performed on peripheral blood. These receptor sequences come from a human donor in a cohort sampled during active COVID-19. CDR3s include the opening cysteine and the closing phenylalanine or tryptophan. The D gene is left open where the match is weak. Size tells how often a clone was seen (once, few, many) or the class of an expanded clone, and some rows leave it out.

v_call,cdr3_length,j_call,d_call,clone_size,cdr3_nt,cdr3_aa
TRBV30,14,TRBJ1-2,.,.,TGTGCCTGGAGTGGGAAAGGCGGCGGGAGTGGCTACACCTTC,CAWSGKGGGSGYTF
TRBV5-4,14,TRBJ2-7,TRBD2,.,TGTGCCAGCAGCAACCGGGACTATTCCTACGAGCAGTACTTC,CASSNRDYSYEQYF
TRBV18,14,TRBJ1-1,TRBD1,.,TGTGCCAGCTCTCGGGGACAGACCAACACTGAAGCTTTCTTT,CASSRGQTNTEAFF
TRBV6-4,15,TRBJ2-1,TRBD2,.,TGTGCCAGCAGTGAGACGGGAGGGGTTTCGGGGGAGCAGTTCTTC,CASSETGGVSGEQFF
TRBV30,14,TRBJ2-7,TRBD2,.,TGTGCCTGGGGCCTTCCGACTAGCGGGGGTCGGCAGTACTTC,CAWGLPTSGGRQYF
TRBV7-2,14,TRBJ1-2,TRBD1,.,TGTGCCAGCAGCTTAAACACAGGGGCCGATGGCTACACCTTC,CASSLNTGADGYTF
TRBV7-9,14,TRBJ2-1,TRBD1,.,TGTGCCAGCAGCATCCGGGACAGATACAATGAGCAGTTCTTC,CASSIRDRYNEQFF
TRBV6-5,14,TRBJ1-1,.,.,TGTGCCAGCAGTTACCCAGGGTCCAACACTGAAGCTTTCTTT,CASSYPGSNTEAFF
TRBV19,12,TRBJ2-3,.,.,TGTGCCAGTAGTCCACAGGGAGATACGCAGTATTTT,CASSPQGDTQYF
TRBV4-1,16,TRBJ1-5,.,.,TGCGCCAGCAGCTGGGGGGGAGCTACAGGGAATCAGCCCCAGCATTTT,CASSWGGATGNQPQHF
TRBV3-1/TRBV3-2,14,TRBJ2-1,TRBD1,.,TGTGCCAGCAGCCGGACAGGGACGAACAATGAGCAGTTCTTC,CASSRTGTNNEQFF
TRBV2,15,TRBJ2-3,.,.,TGTGCCAGCACCCAGAATCTTGCTAGCACAGATACGCAGTATTTT,CASTQNLASTDTQYF
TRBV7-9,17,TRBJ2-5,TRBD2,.,TGTGCCAGCAGCTCGGCGGGGGGATGGGAGCGGCAAGAGACCCAGTACTTC,CASSSAGGWERQETQYF
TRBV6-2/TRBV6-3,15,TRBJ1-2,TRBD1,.,TGTGCCAGCACCCCCTCGTCGACAGGGGACTATGGCTACACCTTC,CASTPSSTGDYGYTF
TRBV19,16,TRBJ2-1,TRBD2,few,TGTGCCAGTACCCCGCTGACTAGCGGGGGTGACAATGAGCAGTTCTTC,CASTPLTSGGDNEQFF
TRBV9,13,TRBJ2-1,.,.,TGTGCCAGCAGCGCTCTAGGGGACAATGAGCAGTTCTTC,CASSALGDNEQFF
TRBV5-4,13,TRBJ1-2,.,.,TGTGCCAGCAGCTTGGGCCAGATCTATGGCTACACCTTC,CASSLGQIYGYTF
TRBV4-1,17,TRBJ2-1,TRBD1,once,TGCGCCAGCAGCCAAGTCGGGACAGTCAGCTCCTACAATGAGCAGTTCTTC,CASSQVGTVSSYNEQFF
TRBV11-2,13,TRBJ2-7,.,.,TGTGCCAGCAGCTTCGGTCGTAACTACGAGCAGTACTTC,CASSFGRNYEQYF
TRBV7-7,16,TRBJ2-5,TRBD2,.,TGTGCCAGCAGCCCGCGCGGGGTAGCGGGGGTTGAGACCCAGTACTTC,CASSPRGVAGVETQYF
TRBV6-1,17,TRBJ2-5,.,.,TGTGCCAGCAGTGAAGGGGCAGTCTACAAACCCGAAGAGACCCAGTACTTC,CASSEGAVYKPEETQYF
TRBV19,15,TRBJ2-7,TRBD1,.,TGTGCCAGTAGTACCGCCGGGACAGGGGCGGAGGAGCAGTACTTC,CASSTAGTGAEEQYF
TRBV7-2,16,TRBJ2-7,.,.,TGTGCCAGCAGCGTACGCCAGTTACAGGGAGCCTACGAGCAGTACTTC,CASSVRQLQGAYEQYF
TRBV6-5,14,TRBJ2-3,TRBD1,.,TGTGCCAGCAGCCCGGGACAGGGGGCGCGTACGCAGTATTTT,CASSPGQGARTQYF
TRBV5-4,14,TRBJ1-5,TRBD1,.,TGTGCCAGCAGTAGACAGGGTAGGCGTCAGCCCCAGCATTTT,CASSRQGRRQPQHF
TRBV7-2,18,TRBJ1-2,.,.,TGTGCCAGCAGCTTATGGGTCATTGGGGGCAGGGGAGCGTACGGCTACACCTTC,CASSLWVIGGRGAYGYTF
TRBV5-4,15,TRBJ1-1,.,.,TGTGCCAGCAGCCGAAACTCAAACAGGGACACTGAAGCTTTCTTT,CASSRNSNRDTEAFF
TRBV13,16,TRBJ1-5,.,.,TGTGCCAGCAGCTTAGGCCGAACAGCTGGAAATCAGCCCCAGCATTTT,CASSLGRTAGNQPQHF
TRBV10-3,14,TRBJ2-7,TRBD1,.,TGTGCCATCAGTGAGGACAGGGTGGGCTACGAGCAGTACTTC,CAISEDRVGYEQYF
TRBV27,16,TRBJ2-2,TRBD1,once,TGTGCCACCGGTCGCCGGGACAGGGGCCTACCCGGGGAGCTGTTTTTT,CATGRRDRGLPGELFF
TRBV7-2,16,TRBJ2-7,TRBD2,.,TGTGCCAGCAGTCCCGAGGGGACTAGCGGTTCCTACGAGCAGTACTTC,CASSPEGTSGSYEQYF
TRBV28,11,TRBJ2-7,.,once,TGTGCCAGCAGTCCTCTCTACGAGCAGTACTTC,CASSPLYEQYF
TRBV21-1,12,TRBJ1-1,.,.,TGTGCCAGCAGCAATAGGACAGCTGAAGCTTTCTTT,CASSNRTAEAFF
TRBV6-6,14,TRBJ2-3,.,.,TGTGCCAGCAGTCCGACATTAAGCACAGATACGCAGTATTTT,CASSPTLSTDTQYF
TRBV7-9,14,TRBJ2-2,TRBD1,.,TGTGCCAGCAGTCTCCGACAGGGGACCGGGGAGCTGTTTTTT,CASSLRQGTGELFF
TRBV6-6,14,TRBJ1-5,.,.,TGTGCCAGCACTAACGACAACCTTAATCAGCCCCAGCATTTT,CASTNDNLNQPQHF
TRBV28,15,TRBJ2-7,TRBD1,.,TGTGCCAGCAGCCCATCCCGACAGGGAAACTACGAGCAGTACTTC,CASSPSRQGNYEQYF
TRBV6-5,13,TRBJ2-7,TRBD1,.,TGTGCCAGCAGAACAGGACAGGGGTTCGAGCAGTACTTC,CASRTGQGFEQYF
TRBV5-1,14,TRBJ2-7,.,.,TGCGCCAGCAGCTTGGCCACAGGCCCCTACGAGCAGTACTTC,CASSLATGPYEQYF
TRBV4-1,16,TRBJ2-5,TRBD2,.,TGCGCCAGCAGCCCGGGACTAGCGGGGGAACAAGAGACCCAGTACTTC,CASSPGLAGEQETQYF
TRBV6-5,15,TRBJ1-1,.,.,TGTGCCAGCAGTTCTGGGTGGGGGCAGGTCACTGAAGCTTTCTTT,CASSSGWGQVTEAFF
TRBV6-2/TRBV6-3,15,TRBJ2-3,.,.,TGTGCCAGCAGTTCGGGTCCCGCGGTCCCAGATACGCAGTATTTT,CASSSGPAVPDTQYF
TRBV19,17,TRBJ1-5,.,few,TGTGCCAGTAGTACCCAAGGGACACCTTATAGCAATCAGCCCCAGCATTTT,CASSTQGTPYSNQPQHF
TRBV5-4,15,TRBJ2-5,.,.,TGTGCCAGCAGCCCTATGAGTCTAGCTCAAGAGACCCAGTACTTC,CASSPMSLAQETQYF
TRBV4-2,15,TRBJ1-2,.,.,TGTGCCAGCAGCCAAACTCGCAGGGAAATGGATGGCTACACCTTC,CASSQTRREMDGYTF
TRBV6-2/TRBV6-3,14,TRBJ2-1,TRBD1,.,TGTGCCAGCAGTCAGACGACAGGGGCCAATGAGCAGTTCTTC,CASSQTTGANEQFF
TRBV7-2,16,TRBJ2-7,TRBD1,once,TGTGCCAGCAGCTTAGTCGGGGGACAGGGGGCAAACGAGCAGTACTTC,CASSLVGGQGANEQYF
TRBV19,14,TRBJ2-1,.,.,TGTGCCAGTAGTATAAATGCCGGACTAAATGAGCAGTTCTTC,CASSINAGLNEQFF
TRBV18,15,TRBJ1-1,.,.,TGTGCCAGCTCACCTTCCGTAACCTCGGGGGGTGAAGCTTTCTTT,CASSPSVTSGGEAFF
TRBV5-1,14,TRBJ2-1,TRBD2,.,TGCGCCAGCAGCCCGCGGACTAGCGGGGATGAGCAGTTCTTC,CASSPRTSGDEQFF
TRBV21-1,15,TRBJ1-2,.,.,TGTGCCAGCAGCAAAGGTGGCAGAAGTAACTATGGCTACACCTTC,CASSKGGRSNYGYTF
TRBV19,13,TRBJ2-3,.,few,TGTGCCAGTAGCGGAGGGATACGGGATACGCAGTATTTT,CASSGGIRDTQYF
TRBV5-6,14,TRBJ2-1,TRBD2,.,TGTGCCAGCAGCTTTCTAGCGGGACACAATGAGCAGTTCTTC,CASSFLAGHNEQFF
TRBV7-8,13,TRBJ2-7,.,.,TGTGCCAGCAGCTTACTAGGGTCGGAGGCGCAGTACTTC,CASSLLGSEAQYF
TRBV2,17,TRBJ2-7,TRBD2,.,TGTGCCAGCAGTGTAAGGAGCGGGAGGGCCGTCCCCTACGAGCAGTACTTC,CASSVRSGRAVPYEQYF
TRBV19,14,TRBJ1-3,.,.,TGTGCCACAGCCTCTTGGGGGGCTGGAAACACCATATATTTT,CATASWGAGNTIYF
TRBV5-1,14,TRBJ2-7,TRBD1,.,TGCGCCAGCAGCCCAGGACAGGGGCGCTACGAGCAGTACTTC,CASSPGQGRYEQYF